This passage covers 29 T cell receptor beta chains from one sample sequenced in a study of blood T cell repertoires in COVID-19. Sequencing was performed with immunoSEQ multiplex PCR; in TCRdb, only in-frame clones are kept and a portion is missing. The sample holds approximately 90,000 clones, approximately 80% seen once. The sequencing sample was made of peripheral blood. The origin of the receptors is an elderly woman with active or convalescent COVID-19.

This chain joins TRBV5-1 and TRBJ1-1, with D uncertain. Germline-derived CDR1 and CDR2 are SGHRS and YFSETQ. The CDR3 covers 14 residues. V lost 3 bases and J lost 7, with 16 bases in between. The CDR3 loop reads CASSSYPGGYEAFF. Here the CDR3 DNA reads TGCGCCAGCAGCTCATATCCGGGAGGATATGAAGCTTTCTTT. Looking up the rest from reference TRBV5-1 and TRBJ1-1 gives the full variable domain: KAGVTQTPRYLIKTRGQQVTLSCSPISGHRSVSWYQQTPGQGLQFLFEYFSETQRNKGNFPGRFSGRQFSNSRSEMNVSTLELGDSALYLCASSSYPGGYEAFFGQGTRLTVV.

The rearrangement links TRBV19 to TRBJ1-1; 7 bases are shared with TRBD1. The CDR3 loop spans 11 amino acids. The germline gives CDR1 LNHDA, CDR2 SQIVND (reference sequence). The V segment lost 11 bases and the J segment 5 bases; nucleotides outside the gene matches: 5. The CDR3 reads CAQSGGTEAFF. The CDR3 DNA reads TGTGCCCAGTCAGGGGGGACTGAAGCTTTCTTT. Full variable domain (remainder filled in from reference TRBV19 and TRBJ1-1): DGGITQSPKYLFRKEGQNVTLSCEQNLNHDAMYWYRQDPGQGLRLIYYSQIVNDFQKGDIAEGYSVSREKKESFPLTVTSAQKNPTAFYLCAQSGGTEAFFGQGTRLTVV.

The chain couples TRBV7-6 to TRBJ2-2, with 9 bases that match TRBD2. CDR1 is SGHVS, CDR2 FNYEAQ, per germline. This CDR3 is built from 17 residues. J lost 4 bases, V lost 5 bases, and 11 bases had no gene match. CDR3 coding DNA: TGTGCCAGCAGCCCCTGGGCGGGACTAGCTACCACCGGGGAGCTGTTTTTT. This encodes CASSPWAGLATTGELFF.

V and J are TRBV28 and TRBJ2-3; D possibly corresponds to TRBD1 (6 bases). Deletions cut 7 bases from V and 2 bases from J, with 10 bases between. CDR1 and CDR2 (germline): MDHEN, SYDVKM. The CDR3 has 13 residues. CDR3 nucleotides: TGTGCCAGCAAACAGGGCTACACAGATACGCAGTATTTT. It encodes CASKQGYTDTQYF.

The V gene is TRBV19, the J gene TRBJ1-6; 12 positions agree with TRBD1. CDR1 and CDR2 from the germline V gene are LNHDA and SQIVND (reference sequence). The CDR3 is 14 residues long. The junction had 6 bases not matched to a gene; V was cut back by 9 bases and J by 9 bases. The CDR3 DNA reads as TGTGCCAGCTCCGGGACAGGGGGCGGTTCACCCCTCCACTTT. Its protein is CASSGTGGGSPLHF.

The rearrangement uses TRBV30 and TRBJ1-2, with D possibly TRBD1 on 5 matching bases. V was cut by 3 bases and J by 3 bases, with 20 bases left in between. Germline CDR1 and CDR2: GTSNPN and SVGIG (reference sequence). This CDR3 contains 16 residues. In DNA form, the CDR3 reads TGTGCCTGGAGCGTTGGGCTCGGGGGGATGTACTATGGCTACACCTTC. This sequence encodes CAWSVGLGGMYYGYTF.

This chain links TRBV5-1 with TRBJ1-2; TRBD1 agrees at 7 bases. V lost 4 bases to trimming and J lost 3 bases; unmatched junction nucleotides: 9. Per germline, CDR1 SGHRS and CDR2 YFSETQ. This CDR3 contains 15 residues. In DNA, the CDR3 is TGCGCCAGCAGCCCTGAAGGGGGCCCATACTATGGCTACACCTTC. Encoded protein: CASSPEGGPYYGYTF.

The chain recombines TRBV5-1 with TRBJ2-1; D is possibly TRBD2 (6 bases). V lost 6 bases and J 5 bases, leaving 12 bases between the germline ends. CDR3 length: 13 amino acids. Germline values: CDR1 SGHRS, CDR2 YFSETQ. CDR3 sequence reads: CASNPGENNEQFF. CDR3 DNA sequence: TGCGCCAGCAACCCGGGAGAAAACAATGAGCAGTTCTTC.

The V gene is TRBV6-5, the J gene TRBJ1-2, with 8 bases identical to TRBD1. The germline V gene encodes CDR1 MNHEY and CDR2 SVGAGI. This CDR3 region has 14 residues. Trimming took 6 bases from V and 6 from J; bases not matched to a gene: 9. The CDR3 protein is CASSRTDRADGYTF. DNA of the CDR3: TGTGCCAGCAGCCGCACGGACAGGGCGGATGGCTACACCTTC.

V is TRBV2 and J is TRBJ2-2; 9 positions match TRBD1. This CDR3 comprises 16 residues. The J segment lost 2 bases and the V segment lost 7 bases, leaving 8 bases of the junction unmatched. Germline V lookup: CDR1 SNHLY, CDR2 FYNNEI. The CDR3 DNA is TGTGCCAGCACCGTACAGGGGGCGCTTAACACCGGGGAGCTGTTTTTT. This gives the protein CASTVQGALNTGELFF.

V and J are TRBV27 and TRBJ1-2; 7 bases are a match to TRBD1. The ends lost 2 bases at V and 5 bases at J; junction bases unmatched: 2. The V gene's germline CDR1 is MNHEY and CDR2 SMNVEV (reference sequence). CDR3 length: 13 residues. The CDR3 DNA reads TGTGCCAGCAGTTTACGACAGGGATATGGCTACACCTTC. Protein sequence: CASSLRQGYGYTF.

V usage is TRBV6-5 and J usage is TRBJ1-2, with D unresolved. CDR1 and CDR2 (germline): MNHEY, SVGAGI. Trimming took off 4 bases at V and 7 bases at J, with 10 bases between the two ends. There are 12 residues in the CDR3. The CDR3 protein is CASSSWSSGYTF. CDR3 nucleotide sequence: TGTGCCAGCAGTTCCTGGTCTAGTGGCTACACCTTC.

The V gene is TRBV2, the J gene TRBJ1-1; possibly TRBD1 for D (5 bases). Trimming pared 1 base from V and 4 bases from J, leaving 13 bases between. Germline V lookup: CDR1 SNHLY, CDR2 FYNNEI. The CDR3 has 15 residues. The CDR3 is CASSEVAGMGTEAFF. For the CDR3, the DNA is TGTGCCAGCAGTGAAGTGGCAGGGATGGGCACTGAAGCTTTCTTT.

The V call is TRBV11-2, the J call TRBJ2-3, with 7 bases identical to TRBD2. With V trimmed by 0 bases and J by 3 bases, 3 bases remained unmatched. The germline V gene encodes CDR1 SGHAT and CDR2 FQNNGV. The CDR3 runs to 15 residues. CDR3 loop: CASSLDRGETDTQYF. The CDR3, as DNA: TGTGCCAGCAGCTTAGATCGGGGGGAGACAGATACGCAGTATTTT.

This clone was recorded a few times. The chain is built from TRBV19 and TRBJ2-7; no firm D call. The CDR3 sequence is 14 residues long. V lost 3 bases, J lost 2 bases, and 11 bases lay in between. Germline V gene lookup returns CDR1 LNHDA and CDR2 SQIVND (reference sequence). This CDR3 reads CASSISHFTYEQYF. The CDR3 DNA reads TGTGCCAGTAGTATCAGTCATTTCACCTACGAGCAGTACTTC.

This clone was detected once. The chain carries TRBV2 and TRBJ1-2; tentatively, D is TRBD1 (6 bases). Trimming pared 7 bases from V and 5 bases from J, leaving 17 bases between. The CDR3 is 14 residues long. CDR1 and CDR2 from the germline V gene are SNHLY and FYNNEI. Here the CDR3 reads CASTEWTARYGYTF. The CDR3 DNA is TGTGCCAGCACCGAGTGGACAGCGAGATATGGCTACACCTTC. Based on the CDR3 plus reference TRBV2 and TRBJ1-2, the full variable domain is EPEVTQTPSHQVTQMGQEVILRCVPISNHLYFYWYRQILGQKVEFLVSFYNNEISEKSEIFDDQFSVERPDGSNFTLKIRSTKLEDSAMYFCASTEWTARYGYTFGSGTRLTVV.

This clone was counted a few times. This rearrangement joins TRBV9 to TRBJ2-3; D may be TRBD1 (6 bases). The CDR3 is 13 amino acids. In germline, CDR1 is SGDLS, CDR2 YYNGEE. V lost 3 bases to trimming and J lost 7 bases, with 12 bases between them. The DNA of the CDR3 is TGTGCCAGCAGCGCCGGGACAATCCATACGCAGTATTTT. It translates to CASSAGTIHTQYF.

The rearrangement joins TRBV7-9 to TRBJ2-3; TRBD2 agrees at 9 bases. J gave up 6 bases and V 2 bases, and 12 bases lay outside the gene matches. Germline CDR1 reads SEHNR; CDR2 reads FQNEAQ (reference sequence). This CDR3 region has 17 residues. The CDR3 nucleotides are TGTGCCAGCAGCTTAACCGACTCCGGGACTAGCAGGGATACGCAGTATTTT. Amino acid sequence: CASSLTDSGTSRDTQYF.

V is TRBV28 and J is TRBJ1-5, with D perhaps matching TRBD1 (6 bases). Germline-derived CDR1 and CDR2 are MDHEN and SYDVKM. CDR3 length equals 16 residues. V shed 3 bases and J shed 2 bases, with 14 bases lying between them. The CDR3 DNA sequence: TGTGCCAGCAGTTTCCTTAGCAGGGGACGCAATCAGCCCCAGCATTTT. It translates to CASSFLSRGRNQPQHF.

The gene calls are TRBV4-2 and TRBJ1-6; 7 bases line up with TRBD1. V shed 5 bases, J shed 8 bases, and the junction held 9 bases outside the gene matches. Per germline, CDR1 LGHNA and CDR2 YNFKEQ. CDR3 length: 15 amino acids. This CDR3 reads CASSYYRGGDSPLHF. The CDR3 DNA reads TGTGCCAGCAGCTACTACAGGGGAGGAGATTCACCCCTCCACTTT.

This rearrangement joins TRBV19 to TRBJ1-2, with D unresolved. The CDR3 length is 13 residues. V gave up 7 bases and J gave up 7 bases, with 16 bases separating them. CDR1 is LNHDA, CDR2 SQIVND, per germline (reference sequence). DNA of the CDR3: TGTGCCAGTACCCCTTCGGGTCGGCGTGGCTACACCTTC. Protein product: CASTPSGRRGYTF.

This clone showed up just once. This chain links TRBV6-5 with TRBJ2-5; D might be TRBD1 (5 bases). V dropped 6 bases and J dropped 4 bases, with 9 bases sitting between them. There are 12 residues in the CDR3. In germline, CDR1 is MNHEY, CDR2 SVGAGI. The CDR3 region has the DNA TGTGCCAGCAGCAGGGCCGGAGAGACCCAGTACTTC. Its translation is CASSRAGETQYF.

The rearrangement uses TRBV5-4 and TRBJ2-7; D may be TRBD1 (6 bases). Germline assignment: CDR1 SGHNT and CDR2 YYREEE (reference sequence). The CDR3 extends over 15 amino acids. V was pared by 4 bases and J by 5 bases, with 19 bases between. In DNA form, the CDR3 reads TGTGCCAGCAGCCATGATTCTGGGACATTTAACGAGCAGTACTTC. Its protein is CASSHDSGTFNEQYF.

This sequence joins TRBV28 and TRBJ1-2; TRBD1 agrees at 9 bases. The CDR3 is 16 residues long. CDR1 MDHEN and CDR2 SYDVKM come from the germline V gene. The V segment lost 3 bases and the J segment 5 bases; nucleotides outside the gene matches: 10. CDR3 sequence (DNA): TGTGCCAGCAGTTTCGCTTCCCGGACAGGGGAGTATGGCTACACCTTC. Its protein is CASSFASRTGEYGYTF.

CDR3 sequence reads: CASSIRGGEYNEQFF. Here the CDR3 DNA reads TGTGCCAGTAGTATCCGCGGGGGGGAGTACAATGAGCAGTTCTTC. The chain employs TRBV19 and TRBJ2-1; TRBD2 aligns across 9 bases. Germline V lookup: CDR1 LNHDA, CDR2 SQIVND (reference sequence). The CDR3 runs 15 residues. Unmatched junction bases numbered 4, after V lost 3 bases and J lost 4 bases.

The CDR3 nucleotides are TGTGCCAGCAGTACCCCGGGACAGGGGGCCGGGGAGCTGTTTTTT. It translates to CASSTPGQGAGELFF. The gene calls are TRBV28 and TRBJ2-2; 11 nucleotides align to TRBD1. The ends lost 5 bases at V and 6 bases at J; junction bases unmatched: 5. The CDR3 totals 15 residues. Germline V gene lookup returns CDR1 MDHEN and CDR2 SYDVKM.

V usage is TRBV5-6 and J usage is TRBJ2-1; a weak D match, TRBD1 (5 bases). The CDR3 is 13 amino acids. Trimming left V 4 bases short and J 3 bases short, with 8 bases between. The germline gives CDR1 SGHDT, CDR2 YYEEEE. CDR3 residues: CASSNGHYNEQFF. For the CDR3, the DNA is TGTGCCAGCAGCAACGGACACTACAATGAGCAGTTCTTC.

The chain has TRBV28 and TRBJ1-4; TRBD1 is a possible D gene (6 bases). The CDR3 length is 16 residues. Trimming removed 3 bases at V and 5 bases at J, with 16 bases between. Germline V gene sequence: CDR1 MDHEN, CDR2 SYDVKM. As DNA, the CDR3 is TGTGCCAGCAGTTTTCGTACAGGGAGGGGGAATGAAAAACTGTTTTTT. Translated: CASSFRTGRGNEKLFF.

The V gene is TRBV14, the J gene TRBJ2-1, with 9 bases lining up with TRBD2. J was trimmed by 2 bases and V by 1 base; bases with no gene match: 3. This CDR3 contains 16 residues. Germline CDR1 SGHDN, CDR2 FVKESK. CDR3 bases: TGTGCCAGCAGCCAAGTGGGGACTAGCCCCTACAATGAGCAGTTCTTC. Translated: CASSQVGTSPYNEQFF.